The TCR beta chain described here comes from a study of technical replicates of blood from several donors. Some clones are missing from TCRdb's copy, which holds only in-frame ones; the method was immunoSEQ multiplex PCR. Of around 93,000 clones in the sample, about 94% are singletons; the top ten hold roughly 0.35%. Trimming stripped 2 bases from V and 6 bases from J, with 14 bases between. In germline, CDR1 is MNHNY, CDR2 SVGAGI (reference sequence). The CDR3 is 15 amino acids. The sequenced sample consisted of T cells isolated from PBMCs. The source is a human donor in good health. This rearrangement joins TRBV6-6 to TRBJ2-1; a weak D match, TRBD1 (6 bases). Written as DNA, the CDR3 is TGTGCCAGCAGTTACGGACAGTCGGGCTCCAATGAGCAGTTCTTC. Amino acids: CASSYGQSGSNEQFF.